This T cell receptor beta chain was sequenced during a study of T cell responses to AZD1222 COVID-19 vaccine. Clones were read by immunoSEQ multiplex PCR, and TCRdb kept only the in-frame ones, dropping some. This sample carries under 95,000 clones, roughly 88% of them seen once, and the ten largest clones take over 1.1%. Findings and limits, study-wide: Only five or six AZD1222 recipients were seropositive at baseline.

On this clone: What it binds is not known.

From germline, CDR1 is LGHDT and CDR2 YNNKEL (reference sequence). Trimming removed 1 base at V and 4 bases at J, with 14 bases between. This CDR3 is 17 amino acids long. The chain combines TRBV3-1 (or the pseudogene TRBV3-2) with TRBJ1-6; D unclear. The sequencing here drew on peripheral blood, taken 28 days after the second AZD1222 dose. The TCR originated in an adult who received the AZD1222 COVID-19 vaccine. The CDR3 region is CASSQVQSGGYNSPLHF. The CDR3 nucleotides are TGTGCCAGCAGCCAAGTTCAGTCAGGAGGATATAATTCACCCCTCCACTTT.